The 14 T cell receptor beta chains in this list originate from one sample, sequenced in a study of blood T cell repertoires in COVID-19. Method: immunoSEQ multiplex PCR; TCRdb's copy keeps in-frame clones and lacks some. Of around 170,000 clones in the sample, around 80% are singletons; the top ten hold about 12%. Material for sequencing was PBMCs or T cells enriched from blood (not recorded which). These receptors were collected from a middle-aged man who had recovered from COVID-19.

V and J are TRBV5-5 and TRBJ2-7; tentative D call: TRBD2 (6 bases). Trimming took off 2 bases at V and 1 base at J, with 10 bases between the two ends. Germline CDR1 reads SGHKS; CDR2 reads YYEKEE (reference sequence). This CDR3 region has 14 residues. Here the CDR3 reads CASSFGGSSYEQYF. Here the CDR3 DNA reads TGTGCCAGCAGCTTCGGGGGATCATCCTACGAGCAGTACTTC.

V usage is TRBV12-3 or TRBV12-4 and J usage is TRBJ2-1; 8 nucleotides agree with TRBD1. Unmatched junction bases numbered 7, after V lost 6 bases and J lost 12 bases. The CDR3 length is 12 residues. Written as DNA, the CDR3 is TGTGCCAGCAGACCAGGGGGCCTAGTGCAGTTCTTC. Residues: CASRPGGLVQFF.

The J gene is TRBJ1-6, the V gene TRBV13, with TRBD1 identical over 7 bases. The CDR3 consists of 15 residues. Germline loops: CDR1 PRHDT, CDR2 FYEKMQ (reference sequence). The J segment lost 9 bases and the V segment lost 2 bases, leaving 7 bases of the junction unmatched. CDR3 nucleotides: TGTGCCAGCAGCTTAATGGCAGGGGGACGTTCACCCCTCCACTTT. Translation gives CASSLMAGGRSPLHF.

On this clone: One end of the junction does not line up with germline, which may come from a read error. The V call is TRBV7-7, the J call TRBJ2-2; tentative D call: TRBD1 (6 bases). Per the germline V gene, CDR1 is SSHAT and CDR2 is FNYEAQ (reference sequence). The length of the CDR3 is 15 residues. CDR3 DNA: TGTGCTAGCAGCTTAGACCCACAGGGACCCGGGGAGCTGTTTTTT. This sequence encodes CASSLDPQGPGELFF.

V usage is TRBV15 and J usage is TRBJ1-5, with no clear D. The germline V and J ends were trimmed by 0 bases and 0 bases, with 9 bases remaining between them. From germline, CDR1 is LNHNV and CDR2 YYDKDF (reference sequence). The CDR3 length is 16 residues. The CDR3, as DNA: TGTGCCACCAGCAGAGAGAGGGCATATAGCAATCAGCCCCAGCATTTT. Residues: CATSRERAYSNQPQHF. Filled out from reference TRBV15 and TRBJ1-5, the complete variable domain reads DAMVIQNPRYQVTQFGKPVTLSCSQTLNHNVMYWYQQKSSQAPKLLFHYYDKDFNNEADTPDNFQSRRPNTSFCFLDIRSPGLGDTAMYLCATSRERAYSNQPQHFGDGTRLSIL.

The V gene is TRBV6-5, the J gene TRBJ1-3, with D unresolved. Germline CDR1 MNHEY, CDR2 SVGAGI. CDR3 length: 12 residues. The germline V and J ends were trimmed by 8 bases and 3 bases, with 8 bases remaining between them. The CDR3 DNA is TGTGCCAGCTCCACGAGTGGAAACACCATATATTTT. This encodes CASSTSGNTIYF.

This clone has a single count. The chain uses TRBV7-2 and TRBJ1-1; tentative D call: TRBD1 (5 bases). V lost 6 bases and J 1 base, leaving 9 bases between the germline ends. Germline CDR1 is SGHTA and CDR2 is FQGNSA. This CDR3 contains 13 residues. DNA for the CDR3: TGTGCCAGCAGTCCTACAGGGAACACTGAAGCTTTCTTT. Translated: CASSPTGNTEAFF.

The rearrangement joins TRBV6-5 to TRBJ1-3; TRBD1 matches at 7 bases. J was trimmed by 1 base and V by 8 bases; bases with no gene match: 5. The CDR3 length is 14 residues. Germline-derived CDR1 and CDR2 are MNHEY and SVGAGI. CDR3 in DNA: TGTGCCAGCGGGGACAGATTTTCTGGAAACACCATATATTTT. The encoded protein is CASGDRFSGNTIYF.

The chain uses TRBV2 and TRBJ2-5; D is perhaps TRBD1 (5 bases). V was shortened by 1 base and J by 1 base, with 13 bases between the two germline ends. Germline-derived CDR1 and CDR2 are SNHLY and FYNNEI. The CDR3 runs to 16 residues. The chain's CDR3 is CASSEGPAGLQETQYF. The DNA for the CDR3 is TGTGCCAGCAGTGAAGGTCCGGCAGGGCTCCAAGAGACCCAGTACTTC.

This clone was recorded only once. The gene calls are TRBV4-2 and TRBJ2-2; D unclear. V gave up 0 bases and J gave up 2 bases, with 4 bases separating them. The CDR3 runs to 14 residues. Germline lookup yields CDR1 LGHNA and CDR2 YNFKEQ. The DNA for the CDR3 is TGTGCCAGCAGCCAAGAGACAAACACCGGGGAGCTGTTTTTT. It is translated as CASSQETNTGELFF.

This chain joins TRBV27 and TRBJ1-1, with TRBD1 as a possible D gene (5 bases). Germline loops: CDR1 MNHEY, CDR2 SMNVEV (reference sequence). The CDR3 covers 15 residues. V lost 2 bases, J lost 4 bases, and 14 bases lay in between. The CDR3 loop is CASSLRGRVGTEAFF. CDR3 nucleotide sequence: TGTGCCAGCAGTTTACGGGGGAGGGTGGGCACTGAAGCTTTCTTT.

The rearrangement uses TRBV29-1 and TRBJ2-1; tentatively, D is TRBD2 (6 bases). Germline lookup yields CDR1 SQVTM and CDR2 ANQGSEA. The germline V and J ends were trimmed by 7 bases and 6 bases, with 19 bases remaining between them. The CDR3 covers 14 residues. The CDR3 protein is CSAAPGLYSNEQFF. CDR3 DNA sequence: TGCAGCGCCGCGCCGGGACTCTATTCCAATGAGCAGTTCTTC.

This chain joins TRBV28 and TRBJ1-3; TRBD1 might be the D (6 bases). The CDR3 length is 15 residues. Germline assignment: CDR1 MDHEN and CDR2 SYDVKM. Trimming cost V 3 bases and J 0 bases, with 9 bases left between them. DNA of the CDR3: TGTGCCAGCAGTTTTGGGGGCGGCTCTGGAAACACCATATATTTT. This gives the protein CASSFGGGSGNTIYF.

The chain employs TRBV10-3 and TRBJ1-3; D is ambiguous. Germline CDR1 reads ENHRY; CDR2 reads SYGVKD. The CDR3 covers 13 residues. V was trimmed by 4 bases and J by 7 bases, leaving 11 bases between them. The CDR3 here is CAISALERNTIYF. The CDR3 nucleotides are TGTGCCATCAGTGCCCTCGAACGGAACACCATATATTTT.